Below are 18 T cell receptor beta chains sequenced from a single sample in a study of CD8 T cells in Susac syndrome. With random hexamers, reverse transcription was performed on about 0.5 to 1 ug of RNA. TCRdb processed the immunoSEQ multiplex PCR reads anew with MiXCR; each CDR3 protein has one entry. The table records 200,000 to 250,000 distinct CDR3 sequences, 85% to 95% of them present only once. The sample comprised CD4+ T cells from PBMCs. The origin of the receptors is a human donor with multiple sclerosis.

CDR3 nucleotide sequence: TGTGCCAGCAGTTTTCGGCCCAACAGGGGTCATTGGAAGCAGTTCTTC. Its translation is CASSFRPNRGHWKQFF. J is TRBJ2-1 and V is TRBV27; 7 bases agree with TRBD1. The CDR3 extends over 16 amino acids. V was pared by 3 bases and J by 11 bases, with 16 bases of the junction left unmatched. Germline V gene lookup returns CDR1 MNHEY and CDR2 SMNVEV (reference sequence).

This clonotype has a handful of counts. This sequence joins TRBV24-1 and TRBJ1-5; D remains ambiguous. The CDR3 has 13 residues. Germline V gene data show CDR1 as KGHDR and CDR2 as SFDVKD. Trimming took off 3 bases at V and 4 bases at J, with 6 bases between the two ends. The CDR3 DNA is TGTGCCACCAGTGATCGCAGTAATCAGCCCCAGCATTTT. Amino acid sequence: CATSDRSNQPQHF.

The rearrangement joins TRBV6-1 to TRBJ2-3, with TRBD1 identical over 7 bases. The CDR3 runs 15 residues. V lost 6 bases and J lost 4; bases outside the gene matches: 10. Germline V gene data show CDR1 as MNHNS and CDR2 as SASEGT. DNA of the CDR3: TGTGCCAGCAGGGCCGGCTTAGGGGGCCCAGATACGCAGTATTTT. It encodes CASRAGLGGPDTQYF.

This chain uses TRBV7-9 with TRBJ2-5, with D perhaps TRBD1 (5 bases). This CDR3 comprises 15 residues. Looked up from germline, CDR1 is SEHNR and CDR2 is FQNEAQ (reference sequence). Trimming removed 6 bases from V and 0 bases from J, with 14 bases in between. The CDR3 nucleotides read TGTGCCAGCAGTTTTCTTGCAGGGTACCAAGAGACCCAGTACTTC. Translated, it gives CASSFLAGYQETQYF.

The chain joins TRBV2 to TRBJ2-5; D is tentatively TRBD1 or TRBD2 (6 bases each). The ends were cut back, 4 bases at V and 2 bases at J, with 14 bases in the middle. The V gene's germline CDR1 is SNHLY and CDR2 FYNNEI. This CDR3 comprises 15 residues. CDR3 in DNA: TGTGCCAGCAGTGCAATAGGGGGGTTACAAGAGACCCAGTACTTC. It encodes CASSAIGGLQETQYF.

The genes are TRBV29-1 and TRBJ2-2; a weak D match, TRBD1 (6 bases). Trimming removed 8 bases at V and 5 bases at J, with 18 bases between. Germline CDR1 reads SQVTM; CDR2 reads ANQGSEA. The CDR3 loop spans 14 amino acids. The DNA for the CDR3 is TGCAGCACACCGGGACCAGGGGCAACCGGGGAGCTGTTTTTT. The encoded protein is CSTPGPGATGELFF.

This rearrangement joins TRBV3-1 to TRBJ2-2; the D gene is possibly TRBD1 (5 bases). Germline loops: CDR1 LGHDT, CDR2 YNNKEL (reference sequence). V lost 2 bases and J lost 4, with 14 bases in between. The CDR3 has 16 amino acids. DNA for the CDR3: TGTGCCAGCAGCCAACCATTTTCTGGGGCCACCGGGGAGCTGTTTTTT. Amino acids: CASSQPFSGATGELFF.

This rearrangement joins TRBV10-3 to TRBJ1-2; 11 bases are shared with TRBD1. The V gene end was trimmed by 10 bases and the J gene end by 4 bases; junction bases not matched to a gene: 5. The CDR3 is made up of 13 amino acids. Germline lookup yields CDR1 ENHRY and CDR2 SYGVKD. The CDR3 DNA reads TGTGCCACTATGGGACAGGGGGTCTATGGCTACACCTTC. Protein: CATMGQGVYGYTF.

This clonotype appeared a single time. V gene TRBV9 combines with J gene TRBJ1-2; perhaps TRBD1 as D (6 bases). The CDR3 contains 17 residues. Trimming pared 0 bases from V and 2 bases from J, leaving 17 bases between. In germline, CDR1 is SGDLS, CDR2 YYNGEE. The CDR3, as DNA: TGTGCCAGCAGCGTAGGTAGTGGGGGCGGGATAAACTATGGCTACACCTTC. Its translation is CASSVGSGGGINYGYTF.

The V gene is TRBV20-1, the J gene TRBJ2-3; D gene unclear. The CDR3 is 12 residues long. Germline CDR1 DFQATT, CDR2 SNEGSKA (reference sequence). V gave up 5 bases and J gave up 6 bases, with 12 bases separating them. CDR3 nucleotides: TGCAGTGCTCTCCCTCGCCCGGATACGCAGTATTTT. Protein: CSALPRPDTQYF.

The rearrangement links TRBV6-5 to TRBJ1-1, with no clear D. Germline V gives CDR1 MNHEY, CDR2 SVGAGI. The CDR3 extends over 13 amino acids. V was shortened by 7 bases and J by 2 bases, with 11 bases between the two germline ends. The CDR3: CASIPSENTEAFF. Here the CDR3 DNA reads TGTGCCAGCATCCCCTCTGAAAACACTGAAGCTTTCTTT.

This chain uses TRBV20-1 with TRBJ2-6; D not certain. Germline CDR1 DFQATT, CDR2 SNEGSKA (reference sequence). CDR3 size: 15 residues. Trimming took 1 base from V and 4 from J, leaving 11 bases between them. Written as DNA, the CDR3 is TGCAGTGCTAGAGTCCCCGGTACCGGGGCCAACGTCCTGACTTTC. This gives the protein CSARVPGTGANVLTF.

The V call is TRBV27, the J call TRBJ1-5; D is uncertain. Trimming removed 2 bases at V and 2 bases at J, with 10 bases between. Per germline, CDR1 MNHEY and CDR2 SMNVEV (reference sequence). The CDR3 is made up of 15 amino acids. Here the CDR3 reads CASSLAPRGNQPQHF. CDR3 bases: TGTGCCAGCAGTTTAGCCCCAAGGGGCAATCAGCCCCAGCATTTT.

The chain recombines TRBV7-9 with TRBJ2-3; D tentatively reads TRBD1 or TRBD2 (5 bases each). CDR3 size: 14 residues. From germline, CDR1 is SEHNR and CDR2 FQNEAQ (reference sequence). Between the trimmed V and J ends, which lost 6 bases and 2 bases, there was a span of 12 bases. The CDR3 spells CASRRGRPTDTQYF. Written as DNA, the CDR3 is TGTGCCAGCAGGAGGGGACGGCCCACAGATACGCAGTATTTT. The full variable domain, its missing parts supplied by reference TRBV7-9 and TRBJ2-3, is DTGVSQNPRHKITKRGQNVTFRCDPISEHNRLYWYRQTLGQGPEFLTYFQNEAQLEKSRLLSDRFSAERPKGSFSTLEIQRTEQGDSAMYLCASRRGRPTDTQYFGPGTRLTVL.

This clonotype was observed once. V gene TRBV3-1 combines with J gene TRBJ1-4; D not certain. Germline V gene data show CDR1 as LGHDT and CDR2 as YNNKEL (reference sequence). Trimming removed 1 base at V and 8 bases at J, with 14 bases between. This CDR3 is built from 15 residues. Here the CDR3 DNA reads TGTGCCAGCAGCCAAGTGGGAAGCGTGGGGGAAAAACTGTTTTTT. Its translation is CASSQVGSVGEKLFF. Drawing the rest from reference TRBV3-1 and TRBJ1-4, the complete variable domain is DTAVSQTPKYLVTQMGNDKSIKCEQNLGHDTMYWYKQDSKKFLKIMFSYNNKELIINETVPNRFSPKSPDKAHLNLHINSLELGDSAVYFCASSQVGSVGEKLFFGSGTQLSVL.

V usage is TRBV4-1 and J usage is TRBJ2-3; D not certain. The CDR3 runs to 13 residues. Germline loops: CDR1 MGHRA, CDR2 YSYEKL. With 1 base removed from V and 4 bases from J, the gap between germline ends came to 6 bases. The CDR3 loop reads CASSQVLADTQYF. CDR3 bases: TGCGCCAGCAGCCAAGTGCTGGCAGATACGCAGTATTTT.

This clonotype occurred a few times. V and J are TRBV4-2 and TRBJ2-3, with 15 positions matching TRBD2. CDR1 is LGHNA and CDR2 is YNFKEQ in the germline V gene. The CDR3 sequence is 19 residues long. The J segment lost 0 bases and the V segment lost 0 bases, leaving 4 bases of the junction unmatched. CDR3 sequence reads: CASSQEGLAGGLSTDTQYF. In DNA form, the CDR3 reads TGTGCCAGCAGCCAAGAGGGACTAGCGGGGGGCCTTAGCACAGATACGCAGTATTTT.

The chain recombines TRBV6-6 with TRBJ2-7; TRBD2 matches at 9 bases. Germline CDR1 is MNHNY and CDR2 is SVGAGI (reference sequence). The V and J ends lost 7 bases and 4 bases, in that order; junction bases with no gene match: 11. The CDR3 has 15 amino acids. DNA for the CDR3: TGTGCCAGCACCGCTAGCGGGAATTCTTGGTACGAGCAGTACGTC. This encodes CASTASGNSWYEQYV.